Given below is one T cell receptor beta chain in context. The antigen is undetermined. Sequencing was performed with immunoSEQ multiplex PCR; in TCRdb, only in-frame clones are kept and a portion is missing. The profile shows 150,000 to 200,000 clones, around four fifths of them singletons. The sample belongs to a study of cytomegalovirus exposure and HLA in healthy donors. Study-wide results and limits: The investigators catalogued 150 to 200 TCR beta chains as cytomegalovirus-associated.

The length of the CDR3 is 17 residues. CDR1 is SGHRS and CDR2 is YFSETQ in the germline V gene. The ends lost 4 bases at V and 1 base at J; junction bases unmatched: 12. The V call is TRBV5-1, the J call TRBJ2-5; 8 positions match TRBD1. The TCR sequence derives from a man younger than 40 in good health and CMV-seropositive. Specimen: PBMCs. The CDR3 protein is CASSVTEPTGAQETQYF. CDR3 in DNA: TGCGCCAGCAGCGTGACCGAACCGACAGGGGCCCAAGAGACCCAGTACTTC. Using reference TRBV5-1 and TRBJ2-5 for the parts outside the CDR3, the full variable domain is KAGVTQTPRYLIKTRGQQVTLSCSPISGHRSVSWYQQTPGQGLQFLFEYFSETQRNKGNFPGRFSGRQFSNSRSEMNVSTLELGDSALYLCASSVTEPTGAQETQYFGPGTRLLVL.